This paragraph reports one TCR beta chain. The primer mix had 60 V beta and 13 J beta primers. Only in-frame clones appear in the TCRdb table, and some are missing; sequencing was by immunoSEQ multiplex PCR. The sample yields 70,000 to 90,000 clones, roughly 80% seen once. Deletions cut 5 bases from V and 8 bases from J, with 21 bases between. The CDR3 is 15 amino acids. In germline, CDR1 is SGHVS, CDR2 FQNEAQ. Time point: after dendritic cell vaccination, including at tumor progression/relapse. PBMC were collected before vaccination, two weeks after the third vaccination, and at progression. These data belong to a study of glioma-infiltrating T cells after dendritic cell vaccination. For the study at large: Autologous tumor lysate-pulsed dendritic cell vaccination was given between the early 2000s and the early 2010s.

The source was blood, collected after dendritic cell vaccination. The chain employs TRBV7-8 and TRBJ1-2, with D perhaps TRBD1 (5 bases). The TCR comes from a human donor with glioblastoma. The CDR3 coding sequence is TGTGCCAGCAGCCCGGCTGATTTGGGGCGGCGAGGCTACACCTTC. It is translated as CASSPADLGRRGYTF.